This TCR beta chain was identified during a study of blood T cell repertoires in COVID-19. Study-level background: Sites across the United States, Italy and Spain contributed samples from acute and convalescent COVID-19.

Looked up from germline, CDR1 is LGHDT and CDR2 is YNNKEL (reference sequence). The V gene lost 3 bases and the J gene lost 1 base, with 6 bases spanning the gap. CDR3 length: 13 amino acids. The method was immunoSEQ multiplex PCR; TCRdb's version includes in-frame clones alone and lacks a portion of them. The sample has about 98,000 clones; 86% are singletons. As concerns this clone: Other DNA sequences within the sample encode an identical CDR3.

V is TRBV3-1 (or the pseudogene TRBV3-2) and J is TRBJ1-1, with D hard to call. The sequencing input was peripheral blood. The receptor was isolated from a middle-aged man with acute or convalescent COVID-19. CDR3 in DNA: TGTGCCAGCAGCCAGGGGAGGAACACTGAAGCTTTCTTT. Translated, it gives CASSQGRNTEAFF.